The entry below describes one T cell receptor (beta chain). The study drew participants aged about 18 to 89 years from some 24 US areas. Clinical history as reported by participants underpinned cohort assignment. The assay was immunoSEQ multiplex PCR, and TCRdb's table has in-frame clones only and misses some. The table has about 220,000 clones, roughly 88% seen once; the top ten hold around 3.5%. Germline assignment: CDR1 SGHRS and CDR2 YFSETQ. The J segment lost 3 bases and the V segment lost 9 bases, leaving 10 bases of the junction unmatched. The CDR3 totals 14 residues. The data belong to a study of blood T cell repertoires in COVID-19. Looking at the study overall: The study drew acute and convalescent COVID-19 samples from the United States, Italy and Spain. In each case, the material was cDNA or gDNA derived from T cells, B-cell-depleted T cells, or PBMCs.

This clonotype originated in a woman in her thirties or forties with acute COVID-19. This rearrangement joins TRBV5-1 to TRBJ1-1, with 8 bases fitting TRBD1. Sequencing was done on a sample of PBMCs or T cells enriched from blood (not recorded which). The CDR3 nucleotides read TGCGCCAAGGACAGGGAGGGATTAGACACTGAAGCTTTCTTT. Its translation: CAKDREGLDTEAFF.